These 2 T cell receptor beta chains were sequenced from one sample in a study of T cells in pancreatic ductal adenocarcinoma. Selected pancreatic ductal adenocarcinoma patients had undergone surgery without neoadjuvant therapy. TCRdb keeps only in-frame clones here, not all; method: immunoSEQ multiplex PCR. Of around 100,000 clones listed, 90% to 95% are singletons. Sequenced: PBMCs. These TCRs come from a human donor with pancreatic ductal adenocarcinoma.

CDR3 amino acids: CASSWTGGTGELFF. The DNA of the CDR3 is TGCGCCAGCAGCTGGACAGGGGGTACCGGGGAGCTGTTTTTT. J is TRBJ2-2 and V is TRBV5-1, with 10 bases identical to TRBD1. Germline assignment: CDR1 SGHRS and CDR2 YFSETQ. Losses at the gene ends were 3 bases for V and 5 bases for J; bases not matched to a gene: 1. The CDR3 extends over 14 amino acids.

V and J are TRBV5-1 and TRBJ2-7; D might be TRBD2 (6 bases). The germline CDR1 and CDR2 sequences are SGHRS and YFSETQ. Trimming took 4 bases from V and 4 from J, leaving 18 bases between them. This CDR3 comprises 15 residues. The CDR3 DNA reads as TGCGCCAGCAGCCCCGGCCCTAGCGTGGTTTACGAGCAGTACTTC. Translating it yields CASSPGPSVVYEQYF.